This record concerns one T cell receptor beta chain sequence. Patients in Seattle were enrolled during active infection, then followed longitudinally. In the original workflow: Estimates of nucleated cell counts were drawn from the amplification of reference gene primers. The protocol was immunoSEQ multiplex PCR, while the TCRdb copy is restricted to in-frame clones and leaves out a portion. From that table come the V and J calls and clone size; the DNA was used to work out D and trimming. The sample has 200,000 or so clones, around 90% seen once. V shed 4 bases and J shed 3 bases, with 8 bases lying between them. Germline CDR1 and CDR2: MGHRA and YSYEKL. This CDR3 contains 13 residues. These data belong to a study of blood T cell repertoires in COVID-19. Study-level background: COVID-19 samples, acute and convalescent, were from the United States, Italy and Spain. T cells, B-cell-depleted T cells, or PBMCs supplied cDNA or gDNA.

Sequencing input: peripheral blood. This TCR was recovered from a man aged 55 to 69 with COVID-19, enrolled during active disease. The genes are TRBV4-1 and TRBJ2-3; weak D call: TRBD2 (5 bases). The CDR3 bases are TGCGCCAGCAGCCGGGAGCGTACAGATACGCAGTATTTT. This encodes CASSRERTDTQYF.